These 7 T cell receptor beta chains were sequenced from one sample in a study of T cell responses to AZD1222 COVID-19 vaccine. Method: immunoSEQ multiplex PCR; TCRdb's copy keeps in-frame clones and lacks some. The repertoire includes 80,000 to 90,000 clones, about 91% of them detected once, and roughly 5.4% sits in the top ten. The sample here was peripheral blood, taken on day 0 of AZD1222 vaccination. The receptors come from an adult in good health.

This chain uses TRBV11-2 with TRBJ1-1; D gene ambiguous. Deletions cut 3 bases from V and 2 bases from J, with 7 bases between. The CDR3 runs 13 residues. The V gene's germline CDR1 is SGHAT and CDR2 FQNNGV. The CDR3 spells CASSFKVNTEAFF. CDR3 nucleotide sequence: TGTGCCAGCAGCTTTAAGGTTAACACTGAAGCTTTCTTT.

This chain connects TRBV7-9 to TRBJ2-3; 7 bases map to TRBD1. Germline CDR1 SEHNR, CDR2 FQNEAQ (reference sequence). V was clipped by 5 bases and J by 7 bases; unmatched bases: 6. This CDR3 has 13 amino acids. In nucleotides, the CDR3 is TGTGCCAGCAGCCCATACAGGGGATATACGCAGTATTTT. It translates to CASSPYRGYTQYF.

This chain connects TRBV13 to TRBJ2-2, with D possibly called TRBD1 or TRBD2 (5 bases each). Germline V gene sequence: CDR1 PRHDT, CDR2 FYEKMQ (reference sequence). The length of the CDR3 is 15 residues. Trimming pared 2 bases from V and 6 bases from J, leaving 13 bases between. DNA for the CDR3: TGTGCCAGCAGCTTATCTGCCGGGACCTCCGGGGAGCTGTTTTTT. Amino acid sequence: CASSLSAGTSGELFF.

The chain links TRBV21-1 to TRBJ2-7; the D call in the table, TRBD1, was not verified against the DNA. TRBV21-1 is deemed a pseudogene. CDR3 length: 13 amino acids. The CDR3 region is CASSPGHVYEQYF. The CDR3 nucleotides read TGTGCCAGCAGCCCTGGACATGTTTACGAGCAGTACTTC.

CDR3 in amino acids: CASSLVRTINSPLHF. CDR3 in DNA: TGTGCCAGCAGCTTAGTTCGGACTATTAATTCACCCCTCCACTTT. This rearrangement joins TRBV7-9 to TRBJ1-6; D unclear. This CDR3 contains 15 residues. Germline CDR1 SEHNR, CDR2 FQNEAQ (reference sequence). The V and J ends lost 1 base and 6 bases respectively, with 10 bases between them. Filled out from reference TRBV7-9 and TRBJ1-6, the complete variable domain reads DTGVSQNPRHKITKRGQNVTFRCDPISEHNRLYWYRQTLGQGPEFLTYFQNEAQLEKSRLLSDRFSAERPKGSFSTLEIQRTEQGDSAMYLCASSLVRTINSPLHFGNGTRLTVT.

The genes are TRBV18 and TRBJ2-3; D tentatively reads TRBD1 or TRBD2 (5 bases each). The CDR3 loop spans 17 amino acids. V lost 3 bases and J lost 1, with 17 bases in between. Germline loops: CDR1 KGHSH, CDR2 LQKENI. CDR3 DNA: TGTGCCAGCTCACCCGCCCGGGGCGATGCTGGCACAGATACGCAGTATTTT. As protein: CASSPARGDAGTDTQYF.

This chain connects TRBV18 to TRBJ1-1; D possibly corresponds to TRBD1 (6 bases). The CDR3 covers 13 residues. CDR1 and CDR2 (germline): KGHSH, LQKENI. The germline V and J ends were trimmed by 6 bases and 3 bases, with 11 bases remaining between them. The chain's CDR3 is CASSGGRDTEAFF. CDR3 sequence (DNA): TGTGCCAGCTCGGGGGGGCGGGACACTGAAGCTTTCTTT.